Described below is a single T cell receptor (beta chain) sequence and its context. Trimming stripped 1 base from V and 0 bases from J, with 13 bases between. From germline, CDR1 is GTSNPN and CDR2 SVGIG (reference sequence). The CDR3 loop spans 16 amino acids. The sample belongs to a study of CD8 T cells in Susac syndrome. Sequencing of TCR beta was undertaken in CD8+ and CD4+ T cells derived from blood. The multiple sclerosis controls were treatment-naive patients, and their relapsing-remitting disease was stable or active. Negative isolation yielded CD4+ and CD8+ T cells, and FACS enriched TEMRA cells. About 0.45 to 1 ug RNA was reverse transcribed with random hexamers. Amplification of TCR beta CDR3 across 54 Vbeta and 13 Jbeta was performed with immunoSEQ multiplex PCR. TCRdb analysed the immunoSEQ multiplex PCR reads with MiXCR anew, one entry per CDR3 protein. The sample consists of 73,000 or so distinct CDR3 sequences, over 85% of them appearing once.

The TCR originated in a human donor with multiple sclerosis. The sequencing sample was made of CD8+ T cells from PBMCs. The V gene is TRBV30, the J gene TRBJ2-1; the D is unclear. CDR3 amino acids: CAWSAHRLSSYNEQFF. The CDR3 region has the DNA TGTGCCTGGAGTGCCCACCGGTTGAGCTCCTACAATGAGCAGTTCTTC.